This is a list of T cell receptor beta chains from one sample in a study of Graves' ophthalmopathy and Graves' hyperthyroidism. TCRdb re-called the multiplex PCR reads through MiXCR, storing one row per CDR3 protein. The sample contains almost 750,000 distinct CDR3 sequences, around 40% of which appear only once. The sample comprised peripheral blood. The receptors come from an adult man with Graves' ophthalmopathy. Both conserved end residues are part of each CDR3. The D gene is left open where the match is weak. Clone size, where shown, is once, few, many, or a class for clones that have expanded.

>.|TRBJ1-2|TRBV15|TRBD1
TGTGCCTGGAATCGTGGGGACAGTCCATATGGCTACACCTTC
CAWNRGDSPYGYTF
>.|TRBJ2-7|TRBV29-1|TRBD1
TGCAGCGTCCAAGGAAGGGACAGCCCTTCCTACGAGCAGTACTTC
CSVQGRDSPSYEQYF
>.|TRBJ1-5|TRBV24-1|.
TGTGCCAGCAGTGAAGGGGCTCGGGGCCAGCCCCAGCATTTT
CASSEGARGQPQHF
>many|TRBJ1-3|TRBV29-1|.
TGCAGCGTTGTCGCCGTCTCTGGAAACACCATATATTTT
CSVVAVSGNTIYF
>few|TRBJ1-1|TRBV5-4|.
TGTGCCAGCAGCTTGGATCTACCGGGAACTGAAGCTTTCTTT
CASSLDLPGTEAFF
>.|TRBJ2-5|TRBV6-6|.
TGTGCCAGCAGTTACGGCCGTATGGACAAACAAGAGACCCAGTACTTC
CASSYGRMDKQETQYF
>.|TRBJ2-6|TRBV7-9|TRBD1
TGTGCCAGCAGACCGGGACAGGGGGCTTATGGGGCCAACGTCCTGACTTTC
CASRPGQGAYGANVLTF
>.|TRBJ2-7|TRBV6-2/TRBV6-3|.
TGTGCCAGCAGTCGGCTAATACTATCCTACGAGCAGTACTTC
CASSRLILSYEQYF
>.|TRBJ2-7|TRBV15|.
TGTGCCACCAGCAGAGATCCGGGGCCGAACTATGAGCAGTACTTC
CATSRDPGPNYEQYF
>.|TRBJ1-5|TRBV24-1|TRBD1
TGTGCCACCCGTGGGACAGGGGGCGTTCAGCCCCAGCATTTT
CATRGTGGVQPQHF
>few|TRBJ2-2|TRBV5-1|TRBD2
TGTGCCAGCAGCCCTTACGGGGGGGCAGGCACCGGGGAGCTGTTTTTT
CASSPYGGAGTGELFF
>many|TRBJ1-1|TRBV9|.
TGTGCCAGCAGCGTAGGGTCTGGTGGGGCTTTCTTT
CASSVGSGGAFF
>.|TRBJ2-5|TRBV5-4|TRBD1
TGTGCCAGCACCCGACAGGGTATTGGGGAGACCCAGTACTTC
CASTRQGIGETQYF